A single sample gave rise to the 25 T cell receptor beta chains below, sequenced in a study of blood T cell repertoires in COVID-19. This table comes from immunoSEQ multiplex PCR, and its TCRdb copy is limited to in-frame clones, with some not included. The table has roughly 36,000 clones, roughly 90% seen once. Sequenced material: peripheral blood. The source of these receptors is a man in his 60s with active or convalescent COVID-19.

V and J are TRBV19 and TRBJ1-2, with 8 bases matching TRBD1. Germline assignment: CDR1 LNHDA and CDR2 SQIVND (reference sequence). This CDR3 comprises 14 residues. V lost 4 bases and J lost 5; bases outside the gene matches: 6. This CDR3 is CASSTGTGPYGYTF. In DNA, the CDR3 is TGTGCCAGTAGTACCGGGACAGGACCGTATGGCTACACCTTC.

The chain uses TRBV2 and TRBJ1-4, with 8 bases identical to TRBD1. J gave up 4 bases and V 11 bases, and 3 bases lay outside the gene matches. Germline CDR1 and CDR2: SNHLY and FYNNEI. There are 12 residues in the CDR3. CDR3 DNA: TGTGCCGGACAGGGTGATAATGAAAAACTGTTTTTT. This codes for CAGQGDNEKLFF.

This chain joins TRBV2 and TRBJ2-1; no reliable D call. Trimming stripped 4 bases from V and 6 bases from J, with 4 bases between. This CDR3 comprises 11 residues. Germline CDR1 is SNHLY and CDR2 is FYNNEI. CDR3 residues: CASSAVNEQFF. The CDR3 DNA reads TGTGCCAGCAGTGCCGTCAATGAGCAGTTCTTC.

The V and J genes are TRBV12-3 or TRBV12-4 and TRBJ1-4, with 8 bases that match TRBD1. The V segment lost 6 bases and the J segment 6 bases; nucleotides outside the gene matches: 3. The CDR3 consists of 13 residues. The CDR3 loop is CASSRGLDEKLFF. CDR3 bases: TGTGCCAGCAGCAGGGGGCTGGATGAAAAACTGTTTTTT.

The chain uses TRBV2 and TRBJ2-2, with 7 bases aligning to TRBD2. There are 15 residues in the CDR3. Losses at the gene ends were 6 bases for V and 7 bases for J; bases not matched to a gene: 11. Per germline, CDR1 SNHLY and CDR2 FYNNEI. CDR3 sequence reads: CASSPWTSRGGELFF. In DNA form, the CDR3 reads TGTGCCAGCAGCCCTTGGACTAGTCGCGGCGGGGAGCTGTTTTTT.

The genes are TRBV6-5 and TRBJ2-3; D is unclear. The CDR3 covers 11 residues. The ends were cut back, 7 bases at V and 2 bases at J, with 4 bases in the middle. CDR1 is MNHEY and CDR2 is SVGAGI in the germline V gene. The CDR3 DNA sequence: TGTGCCAGCACTAACACAGATACGCAGTATTTT. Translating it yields CASTNTDTQYF.

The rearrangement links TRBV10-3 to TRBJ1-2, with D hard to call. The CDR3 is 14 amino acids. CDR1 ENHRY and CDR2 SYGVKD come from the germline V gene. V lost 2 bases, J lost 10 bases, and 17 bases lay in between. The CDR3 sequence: CAISEGQGSIAYTF. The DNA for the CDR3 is TGTGCCATCAGTGAGGGGCAAGGCTCGATCGCCTACACCTTC.

CDR3 nucleotide sequence: TGTGCCAGCAGCACTACTAGCGGGAGCTCCTACGAGCAGTACTTC. Encoded protein: CASSTTSGSSYEQYF. The chain uses TRBV2 and TRBJ2-7; 11 bases align to TRBD2. The length of the CDR3 is 15 residues. With V trimmed by 6 bases and J by 0 bases, 4 bases remained unmatched. Per the germline V gene, CDR1 is SNHLY and CDR2 is FYNNEI.

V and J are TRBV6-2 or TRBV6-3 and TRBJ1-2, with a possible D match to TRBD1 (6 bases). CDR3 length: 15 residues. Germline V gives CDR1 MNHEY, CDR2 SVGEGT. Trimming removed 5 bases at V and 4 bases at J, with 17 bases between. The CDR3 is CASSRTGTTRYGYTF. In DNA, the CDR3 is TGTGCCAGCAGTCGAACAGGGACCACTCGCTATGGCTACACCTTC.

The CDR3 region is CASSLAAGSNYGYTF. For the CDR3, the DNA is TGTGCCAGCAGTTTAGCCGCAGGCTCAAACTATGGCTACACCTTC. V gene TRBV28 combines with J gene TRBJ1-2; D is undetermined. The CDR3 runs 15 residues. The V end was cut by 2 bases, the J end by 2 bases, with 12 bases between. The germline CDR1 and CDR2 sequences are MDHEN and SYDVKM.

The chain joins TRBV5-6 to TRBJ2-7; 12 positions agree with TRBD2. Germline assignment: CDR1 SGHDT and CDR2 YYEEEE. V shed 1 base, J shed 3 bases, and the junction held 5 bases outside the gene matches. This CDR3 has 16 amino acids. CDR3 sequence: CASSLRLAGVYYEQYF. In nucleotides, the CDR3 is TGTGCCAGCAGCTTGAGACTAGCGGGGGTGTACTACGAGCAGTACTTC. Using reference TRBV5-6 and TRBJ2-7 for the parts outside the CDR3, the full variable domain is DAGVTQSPTHLIKTRGQQVTLRCSPKSGHDTVSWYQQALGQGPQFIFQYYEEEERQRGNFPDRFSGHQFPNYSSELNVNALLLGDSALYLCASSLRLAGVYYEQYFGPGTRLTVT.

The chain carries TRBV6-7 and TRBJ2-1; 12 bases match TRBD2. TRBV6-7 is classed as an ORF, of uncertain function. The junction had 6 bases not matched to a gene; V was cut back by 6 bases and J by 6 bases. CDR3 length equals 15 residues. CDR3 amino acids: CASRQPSGGANEQFF. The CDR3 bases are TGTGCCAGCAGACAACCTAGCGGGGGGGCCAATGAGCAGTTCTTC.

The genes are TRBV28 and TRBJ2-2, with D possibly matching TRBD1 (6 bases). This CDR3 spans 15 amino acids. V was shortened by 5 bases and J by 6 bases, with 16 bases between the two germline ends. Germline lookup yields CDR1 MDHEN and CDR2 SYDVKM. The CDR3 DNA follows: TGTGCCAGCAGTGATACGGGACACGGGGCCGGGGAGCTGTTTTTT. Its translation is CASSDTGHGAGELFF.

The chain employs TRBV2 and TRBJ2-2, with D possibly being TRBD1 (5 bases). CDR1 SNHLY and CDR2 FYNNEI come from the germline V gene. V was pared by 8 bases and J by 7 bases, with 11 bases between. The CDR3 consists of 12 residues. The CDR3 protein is CASFRAGGELFF. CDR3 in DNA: TGTGCCAGCTTCAGGGCTGGCGGGGAGCTGTTTTTT.

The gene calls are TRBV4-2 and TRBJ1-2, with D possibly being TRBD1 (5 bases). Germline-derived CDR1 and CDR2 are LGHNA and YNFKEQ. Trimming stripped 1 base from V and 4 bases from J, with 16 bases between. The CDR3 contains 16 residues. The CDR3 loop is CASSQGIRGSTYGYTF. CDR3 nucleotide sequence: TGTGCCAGCAGCCAAGGTATAAGGGGATCTACCTATGGCTACACCTTC.

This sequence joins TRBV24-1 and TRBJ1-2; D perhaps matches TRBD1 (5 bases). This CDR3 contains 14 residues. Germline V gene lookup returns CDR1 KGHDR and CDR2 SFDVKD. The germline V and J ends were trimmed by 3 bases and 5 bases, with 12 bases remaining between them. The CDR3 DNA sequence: TGTGCCACCAGTGATCGACAGAGGCGTTATGGCTACACCTTC. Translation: CATSDRQRRYGYTF.

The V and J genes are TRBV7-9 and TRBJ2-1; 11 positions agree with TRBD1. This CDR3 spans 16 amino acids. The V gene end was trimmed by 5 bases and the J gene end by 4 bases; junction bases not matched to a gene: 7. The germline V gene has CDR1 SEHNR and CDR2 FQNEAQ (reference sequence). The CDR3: CASSEPDRGPYNEQFF. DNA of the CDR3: TGTGCCAGCAGCGAACCGGACAGGGGGCCTTACAATGAGCAGTTCTTC. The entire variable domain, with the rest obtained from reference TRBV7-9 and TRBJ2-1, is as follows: DTGVSQNPRHKITKRGQNVTFRCDPISEHNRLYWYRQTLGQGPEFLTYFQNEAQLEKSRLLSDRFSAERPKGSFSTLEIQRTEQGDSAMYLCASSEPDRGPYNEQFFGPGTRLTVL.

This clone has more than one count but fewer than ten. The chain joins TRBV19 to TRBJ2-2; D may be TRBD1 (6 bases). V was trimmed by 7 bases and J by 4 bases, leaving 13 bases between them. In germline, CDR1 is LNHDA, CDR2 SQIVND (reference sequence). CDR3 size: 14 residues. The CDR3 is CASKGQGITGELFF. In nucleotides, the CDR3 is TGTGCCAGTAAGGGCCAGGGGATCACCGGGGAGCTGTTTTTT.

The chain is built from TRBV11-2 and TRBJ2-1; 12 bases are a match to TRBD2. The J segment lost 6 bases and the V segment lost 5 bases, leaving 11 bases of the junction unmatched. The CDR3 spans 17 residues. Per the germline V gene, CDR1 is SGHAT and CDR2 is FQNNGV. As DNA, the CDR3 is TGTGCCAGCAGCCAACTAAGACTAGCGGGAGCCAGCAATGAGCAGTTCTTC. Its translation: CASSQLRLAGASNEQFF.

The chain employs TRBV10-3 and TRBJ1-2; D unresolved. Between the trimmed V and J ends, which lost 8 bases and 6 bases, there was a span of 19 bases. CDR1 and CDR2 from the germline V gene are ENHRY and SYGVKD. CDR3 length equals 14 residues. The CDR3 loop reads CAIRERAVVDGYTF. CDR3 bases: TGTGCCATCCGAGAGCGCGCGGTGGTGGATGGCTACACCTTC.

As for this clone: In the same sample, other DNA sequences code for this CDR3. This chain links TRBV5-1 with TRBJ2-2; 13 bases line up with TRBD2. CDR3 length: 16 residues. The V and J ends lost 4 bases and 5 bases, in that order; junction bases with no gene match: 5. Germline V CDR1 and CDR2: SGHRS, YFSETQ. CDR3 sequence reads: CASSRGLAGVTGELFF. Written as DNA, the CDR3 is TGCGCCAGCAGCCGCGGACTAGCGGGGGTTACCGGGGAGCTGTTTTTT.

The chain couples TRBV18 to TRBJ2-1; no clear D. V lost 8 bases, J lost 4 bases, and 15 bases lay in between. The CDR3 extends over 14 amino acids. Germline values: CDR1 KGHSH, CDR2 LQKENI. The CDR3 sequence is CASTHRVDYNEQFF. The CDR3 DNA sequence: TGTGCCAGCACACACCGGGTAGATTACAATGAGCAGTTCTTC.

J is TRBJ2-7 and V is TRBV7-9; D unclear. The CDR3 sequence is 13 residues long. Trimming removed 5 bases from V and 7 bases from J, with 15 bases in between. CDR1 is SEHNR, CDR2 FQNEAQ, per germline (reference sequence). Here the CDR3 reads CASSGYRLEEQYF. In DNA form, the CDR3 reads TGTGCCAGCAGCGGATATCGGCTAGAGGAGCAGTACTTC.

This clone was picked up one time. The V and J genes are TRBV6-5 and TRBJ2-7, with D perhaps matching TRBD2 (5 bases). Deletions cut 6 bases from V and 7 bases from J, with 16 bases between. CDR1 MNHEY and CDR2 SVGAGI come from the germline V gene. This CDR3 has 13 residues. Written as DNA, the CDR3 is TGTGCCAGCAGCCCGGACTGGATTAGGGAGCAGTACTTC. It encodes CASSPDWIREQYF.

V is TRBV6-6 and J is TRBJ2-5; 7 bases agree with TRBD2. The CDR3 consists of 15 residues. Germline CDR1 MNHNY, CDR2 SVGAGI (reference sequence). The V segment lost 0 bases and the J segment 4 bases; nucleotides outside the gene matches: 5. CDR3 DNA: TGTGCCAGCAGTTACTCGAGCGGGGCCTCAGAGACCCAGTACTTC. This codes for CASSYSSGASETQYF.